The 9 T cell receptor beta chains listed next were all sequenced from one sample in a study of blood T cell repertoires in COVID-19 (dated by TCRdb to about 2020). Libraries were built with the immunoSEQ multiplex PCR assay. Sourced from immuneACCESS, this table was stored by TCRdb with only in-frame sequences that have V and J called. A share of the clones is absent; for the studies checked, an unresolved V gene accounts for under half, and the remainder has no known explanation. The sample records 48,000 or so clones, about 84% of which are singletons. Approximately 6% of the sample comes from the top ten. Sequenced input: peripheral blood. These TCRs come from an older woman with acute or convalescent COVID-19.

This chain uses TRBV7-2 with TRBJ2-5, with D possibly being TRBD2 (5 bases). Trimming cost V 2 bases and J 1 base, with 8 bases left between them. Germline loops: CDR1 SGHTA, CDR2 FQGNSA. CDR3 size: 14 residues. CDR3 loop: CASSLNGLQETQYF. The CDR3 DNA sequence: TGTGCCAGCAGCTTAAATGGACTCCAAGAGACCCAGTACTTC.

This sequence joins TRBV5-5 and TRBJ1-1; no reliable D call. Trimming took off 10 bases at V and 5 bases at J, with 15 bases between the two ends. CDR3 size: 12 residues. Germline loops: CDR1 SGHKS, CDR2 YYEKEE (reference sequence). The CDR3 loop reads CAGREGRTEAFF. The CDR3 DNA follows: TGTGCCGGAAGAGAGGGTAGGACTGAAGCTTTCTTT.

The CDR3 loop is CASSHSSGSYGYTF. The CDR3, as DNA: TGTGCCAGCAGCCACTCATCGGGGAGCTATGGCTACACCTTC. This chain connects TRBV3-1 (or the pseudogene TRBV3-2) to TRBJ1-2; D unresolved. V was shortened by 3 bases and J by 4 bases, with 12 bases between the two germline ends. Germline lookup yields CDR1 LGHDT and CDR2 YNNKEL (reference sequence). This CDR3 is 14 amino acids long.

The rearrangement links TRBV3-1 (or the pseudogene TRBV3-2) to TRBJ2-2; D is unresolved. The germline gives CDR1 LGHDT, CDR2 YNNKEL (reference sequence). Trimming left V 0 bases short and J 3 bases short, with 14 bases between. CDR3 length equals 17 residues. The CDR3 here is CASSQDESVGDTGELFF. The CDR3 region has the DNA TGTGCCAGCAGCCAAGATGAGAGTGTAGGAGACACCGGGGAGCTGTTTTTT.

The chain has TRBV7-3 and TRBJ2-1; 8 nucleotides align to TRBD2. Per the germline V gene, CDR1 is SGHTA and CDR2 is FQGTGA. Unmatched junction bases numbered 11, after V lost 1 base and J lost 9 bases. This CDR3 is 16 amino acids long. The DNA of the CDR3 is TGTGCCAGCAGCTTAAACGCGCTTCATGCGGGGGGTGAGCAGTTCTTC. Encoded protein: CASSLNALHAGGEQFF. The full variable domain, completed using reference TRBV7-3 and TRBJ2-1, is GAGVSQTPSNKVTEKGKYVELRCDPISGHTALYWYRQSLGQGPEFLIYFQGTGAADDSGLPNDRFFAVRPEGSVSTLKIQRTERGDSAVYLCASSLNALHAGGEQFFGPGTRLTVL.

J is TRBJ2-2 and V is TRBV15, with 9 bases that match TRBD1. Germline V gene sequence: CDR1 LNHNV, CDR2 YYDKDF (reference sequence). V was pared by 0 bases and J by 1 base, with 0 bases of the junction left unmatched. CDR3 length: 16 amino acids. The CDR3 spells CATSREGQGNTGELFF. The CDR3 coding sequence is TGTGCCACCAGCAGAGAGGGACAGGGGAACACCGGGGAGCTGTTTTTT. The variable domain in full, with the rest retrieved from reference TRBV15 and TRBJ2-2, is DAMVIQNPRYQVTQFGKPVTLSCSQTLNHNVMYWYQQKSSQAPKLLFHYYDKDFNNEADTPDNFQSRRPNTSFCFLDIRSPGLGDTAMYLCATSREGQGNTGELFFGEGSRLTVL.

V and J are TRBV4-3 and TRBJ2-1, with a tentative D call TRBD2 (5 bases). V lost 3 bases and J lost 5, with 14 bases in between. The CDR3 spans 15 residues. Germline lookup yields CDR1 LGHNA and CDR2 YSLEER. CDR3 region: CASSQVLADHNEQFF. The CDR3 DNA reads as TGCGCCAGCAGCCAGGTTCTAGCAGATCACAATGAGCAGTTCTTC.

J is TRBJ2-3 and V is TRBV9; possibly TRBD2 for D (5 bases). Trimming cost V 0 bases and J 5 bases, with 7 bases left between them. The CDR3 covers 13 residues. Germline assignment: CDR1 SGDLS and CDR2 YYNGEE. CDR3 nucleotides: TGTGCCAGCAGCGTAGCCCGGGGAGATACGCAGTATTTT. Amino acids: CASSVARGDTQYF.

The chain combines TRBV5-1 with TRBJ1-4, with D possibly matching TRBD1 (5 bases). CDR3 length: 14 amino acids. Germline CDR1 reads SGHRS; CDR2 reads YFSETQ. The V end was cut by 0 bases, the J end by 3 bases, with 6 bases between. This CDR3 is CASSLETANEKLFF. CDR3 bases: TGCGCCAGCAGCTTGGAGACAGCTAATGAAAAACTGTTTTTT.